This passage covers 23 T cell receptor beta chains from one sample sequenced in a study of T cell repertoires in cytomegalovirus infection. TCRdb re-called the reads through MiXCR, storing one row per CDR3 protein. The data hold some 320,000 distinct CDR3 sequences, with 9% to 9.5% observed a single time. The sequencing sample was made of PBMCs. The receptors here all came from a human donor in good health (CMV status not recorded). Some clones in this sample may be carry-over from other donors' samples.

This clonotype was observed at least ten times. Written as DNA, the CDR3 is TGTGCCAGCAGCCGACCGAGCGGGAGATTCTACGAGCAGTACTTC. Its translation is CASSRPSGRFYEQYF. The chain couples TRBV7-2 to TRBJ2-7; TRBD2 matches 8 bases. V shed 5 bases and J 3 bases; nucleotides not matched to a gene: 9. The CDR3 length is 15 residues. In germline, CDR1 is SGHTA, CDR2 FQGNSA.

The CDR3 is CASRDGNSYEQYF. CDR3 nucleotide sequence: TGTGCCAGCCGGGACGGAAACTCCTACGAGCAGTACTTC. The chain uses TRBV19 and TRBJ2-7, with D perhaps TRBD1 or TRBD2 (5 bases each). The CDR3 runs 13 residues. Germline V gives CDR1 LNHDA, CDR2 SQIVND (reference sequence). Trimming removed 9 bases from V and 0 bases from J, with 12 bases in between.

This clonotype was seen a handful of times. The chain couples TRBV7-6 to TRBJ1-2; D unclear. Germline V gives CDR1 SGHVS, CDR2 FNYEAQ. Trimming took 2 bases from V and 3 from J, leaving 19 bases between them. The CDR3 runs 17 residues. CDR3 DNA sequence: TGTGCCAGCAGCTTACACGATCCGGGCACGACCCACTATGGCTACACCTTC. It translates to CASSLHDPGTTHYGYTF.

This clonotype was detected only a few times. The rearrangement joins TRBV6-2 or TRBV6-3 to TRBJ2-5; perhaps D is TRBD1 or TRBD2 (5 bases each). CDR1 MNHEY and CDR2 SVGEGT come from the germline V gene. V was cut by 5 bases and J by 7 bases, with 14 bases left in between. The CDR3 contains 13 residues. This CDR3 is CASSKDWGSTQYF. The CDR3 DNA reads as TGTGCCAGCAGTAAGGACTGGGGGTCGACCCAGTACTTC.

This rearrangement joins TRBV7-2 to TRBJ2-7, with D hard to call. The CDR3 totals 14 residues. The germline V gene has CDR1 SGHTA and CDR2 FQGNSA. V was clipped by 8 bases and J by 1 base, with 15 bases between them. The CDR3 reads CASRARWGSYEQYF. The CDR3 DNA is TGTGCCAGCCGTGCCCGATGGGGTTCCTACGAGCAGTACTTC.

This clonotype was picked up a small number of times. At one of its ends the junction is not consistent with the germline gene, which may arise from a read error. This sequence joins TRBV7-2 and TRBJ2-7; D is possibly TRBD1 (6 bases). CDR3 length: 13 amino acids. From germline, CDR1 is SGHTA and CDR2 FQGNSA. CDR3 sequence reads: CASSSSIRGEPYF. Here the CDR3 DNA reads TGTGCCAGCAGCTCCTCAATCAGGGGCGAGCCGTACTTC.

This clonotype was observed many times. CDR3 bases: TGTGCCAGCAGGCCCACCGGGACAGGGTCTAGAGGCTACACCTTC. As protein: CASRPTGTGSRGYTF. The chain employs TRBV7-2 and TRBJ1-2; TRBD1 agrees at 9 bases. V lost 6 bases, J lost 8 bases, and 13 bases stayed unmatched. CDR1 and CDR2 from the germline V gene are SGHTA and FQGNSA. The CDR3 totals 15 residues.

This chain connects TRBV7-2 to TRBJ2-5; D might be TRBD2 (6 bases). CDR1 and CDR2 (germline): SGHTA, FQGNSA. Trimming left V 2 bases short and J 5 bases short, with 15 bases between. The CDR3 extends over 15 amino acids. The CDR3 nucleotides are TGTGCCAGCAGCTTAAGGGCGGGGCCATCGGAGACCCAGTACTTC. Protein: CASSLRAGPSETQYF.

This chain joins TRBV27 and TRBJ2-1; D is uncertain. Per the germline V gene, CDR1 is MNHEY and CDR2 is SMNVEV (reference sequence). Deletions cut 8 bases from V and 7 bases from J, with 18 bases between. The CDR3 sequence is 14 residues long. CDR3 DNA sequence: TGTGCCAGCCACCTATCTAGATGGGATAATGAGCAGTTCTTC. Translated, it gives CASHLSRWDNEQFF.

The J gene is TRBJ1-2, the V gene TRBV20-1; D not resolved. CDR3 size: 13 residues. The V end lost 6 bases, the J end lost 1 base, and 12 bases lay between the germline ends. Germline V CDR1 and CDR2: DFQATT, SNEGSKA (reference sequence). CDR3 sequence reads: CSASLRNNYGYTF. The CDR3 DNA follows: TGCAGTGCCTCGCTCCGGAATAACTATGGCTACACCTTC.

This clonotype was seen only a few times. The chain has TRBV10-3 and TRBJ2-7; no clear D gene. The CDR3 has 15 amino acids. In germline, CDR1 is ENHRY, CDR2 SYGVKD. The V end was cut by 0 bases, the J end by 5 bases, with 14 bases between. CDR3 sequence reads: CAISESNLGNHEQYF. Here the CDR3 DNA reads TGTGCCATCAGTGAGTCTAACTTGGGAAACCACGAGCAGTACTTC.

This clonotype was observed at least ten times. Here the CDR3 DNA reads TGTGCCAGCAGCCAGGGGACTGAAGCTTTCTTT. Amino acids: CASSQGTEAFF. This chain connects TRBV4-2 to TRBJ1-1; D unresolved. Germline V gene sequence: CDR1 LGHNA, CDR2 YNFKEQ. The CDR3 covers 11 residues. The V and J ends lost 3 bases and 5 bases respectively, with 4 bases between them.

This clonotype was counted at least ten times. The chain employs TRBV7-8 and TRBJ2-1; 9 nucleotides align to TRBD2. The CDR3 is 15 amino acids. The ends lost 2 bases at V and 6 bases at J; junction bases unmatched: 5. Germline assignment: CDR1 SGHVS and CDR2 FQNEAQ. CDR3 loop: CASSLYSGRRNEQFF. The DNA for the CDR3 is TGTGCCAGCAGCTTATATAGCGGGAGACGCAATGAGCAGTTCTTC.

This clonotype turned up a few times. The rearrangement links TRBV5-1 to TRBJ2-5; D tentatively fits TRBD1 or TRBD2 (7 bases each). The CDR3 totals 14 residues. With 4 bases removed from V and 5 bases from J, the gap between germline ends came to 15 bases. Germline assignment: CDR1 SGHRS and CDR2 YFSETQ. The CDR3, as DNA: TGCGCCAGCAGCCCCGTCCAGGGGGGGGAGACCCAGTACTTC. Translating it yields CASSPVQGGETQYF. Based on the CDR3 plus reference TRBV5-1 and TRBJ2-5, the full variable domain is KAGVTQTPRYLIKTRGQQVTLSCSPISGHRSVSWYQQTPGQGLQFLFEYFSETQRNKGNFPGRFSGRQFSNSRSEMNVSTLELGDSALYLCASSPVQGGETQYFGPGTRLLVL.

The chain combines TRBV20-1 with TRBJ2-1, with TRBD2 identical over 11 bases. V was pared by 0 bases and J by 8 bases, with 15 bases of the junction left unmatched. The CDR3 has 18 amino acids. CDR1 is DFQATT, CDR2 SNEGSKA, per germline (reference sequence). In DNA form, the CDR3 reads TGCAGTGCTAGAGATAGGGGAGGTAGCGGGAGGGCCAAGGATGAGCAGTTCTTC. Its translation is CSARDRGGSGRAKDEQFF.

The chain carries TRBV7-9 and TRBJ2-3; D is possibly TRBD2 (5 bases). The CDR3 length is 14 residues. V was shortened by 5 bases and J by 4 bases, with 13 bases between the two germline ends. Germline values: CDR1 SEHNR, CDR2 FQNEAQ (reference sequence). Here the CDR3 reads CASSPRTQADTQYF. The CDR3 DNA reads TGTGCCAGCAGCCCCCGGACTCAAGCAGATACGCAGTATTTT.

The chain combines TRBV20-1 with TRBJ1-5; D gene uncertain. This CDR3 has 13 amino acids. The V and J ends lost 0 bases and 4 bases respectively, with 7 bases between them. Germline CDR1 and CDR2: DFQATT and SNEGSKA (reference sequence). CDR3 in DNA: TGCAGTGCTAGAGACGATGAAAATCAGCCCCAGCATTTT. Translated, it gives CSARDDENQPQHF.

This clonotype was detected a few times. The chain joins TRBV9 to TRBJ1-1; no clear D gene. CDR1 is SGDLS, CDR2 YYNGEE, per germline. The CDR3 runs to 14 residues. The germline V and J ends were trimmed by 0 bases and 1 base, with 7 bases remaining between them. The CDR3 DNA sequence: TGTGCCAGCAGCGTAGCCCCAGAGAACACTGAAGCTTTCTTT. As protein: CASSVAPENTEAFF.

This chain connects TRBV6-5 to TRBJ1-6, with D possibly matching TRBD1 (6 bases). Deletions cut 7 bases from V and 10 bases from J, with 20 bases between. Germline CDR1 MNHEY, CDR2 SVGAGI. The CDR3 has 15 amino acids. This CDR3 is CASIEKGGGRSPLHF. The DNA of the CDR3 is TGTGCCAGCATCGAGAAGGGGGGGGGAAGGTCACCCCTCCACTTT.

This clonotype has just a few counts. The chain joins TRBV7-2 to TRBJ2-5; D unresolved. The germline gives CDR1 SGHTA, CDR2 FQGNSA. V was clipped by 2 bases and J by 1 base, with 14 bases between them. This CDR3 comprises 16 residues. The chain's CDR3 is CASSLLGSAIQETQYF. The CDR3 DNA reads as TGTGCCAGCAGCTTATTAGGATCGGCGATCCAAGAGACCCAGTACTTC.

The gene calls are TRBV28 and TRBJ1-1; D ambiguous. Germline V gives CDR1 MDHEN, CDR2 SYDVKM. V lost 0 bases and J 5 bases, leaving 1 base between the germline ends. The CDR3 spans 11 residues. This chain's CDR3 is CASSLWTEAFF. CDR3 bases: TGTGCCAGCAGTTTATGGACTGAAGCTTTCTTT.

This clonotype was found many times. The chain is built from TRBV7-2 and TRBJ2-1, with D possibly being TRBD2 (6 bases). V was pared by 1 base and J by 12 bases, with 10 bases between. Germline V gene sequence: CDR1 SGHTA, CDR2 FQGNSA. There are 12 residues in the CDR3. The CDR3 nucleotides read TGTGCCAGCAGCTTAGAGCGGGCCCGGCAGTTCTTC. This sequence encodes CASSLERARQFF.

In its sample, this clonotype was seen a few times. V gene TRBV7-2 combines with J gene TRBJ2-5; the D gene is possibly TRBD1 (6 bases). CDR1 and CDR2 from the germline V gene are SGHTA and FQGNSA. There are 16 residues in the CDR3. V lost 5 bases and J 5 bases, leaving 21 bases between the germline ends. CDR3 DNA: TGTGCCAGCAGCGCTAACTCCGGGACAATAGTGGAGACCCAGTACTTC. This gives the protein CASSANSGTIVETQYF.